This TCR beta chain was retrieved from a study of patients and donors after allogeneic stem cell transplantation (dated by TCRdb to about 2020). Looking up the germline V gene yields CDR1 SGHTA and CDR2 FQGNSA. The germline ends are 10 bases apart after V is trimmed by 5 bases and J by 0 bases. The cysteine opens and the phenylalanine closes a CDR3 of 14 amino acids. The retained sequence is limited to the CDR3, 42 bases, with the frame set at the first base. Library preparation employed RT-PCR. TCRdb names NextSeq 550 as the instrument used. TCRdb reprocessing: public reads trimmed at Q25 with fastp, clones called with MiXCR, in-frame beta chains kept. Here each entry gathers all rows of one CDR3 protein and keeps the most common genes and DNA. Across this sample there are more than 850,000 distinct CDR3 sequences, with 18% seen only once. Around 6% of the sample rests with the top ten. This clonotype has a handful of counts. The specificity of this receptor is unknown. No quality values exist for individual bases; no much larger clone is one base distant.

The source of this sequence is a human donor who was either an allogeneic HSCT recipient or a stem cell or donor lymphocyte infusion donor (not recorded which). It is not recorded whose cells these are; they may come from a transplant donor. Here the chain combines TRBV7-2 and TRBJ1-1; confidence is insufficient to name the D gene. The sequenced sample consisted of blood, either unsorted or a sorted T cell fraction (not recorded which). The DNA is TGTGCCAGCAGCCGCCAACGGATGAACACTGAAGCTTTCTTT. The resulting protein is CASSRQRMNTEAFF.